The source of this T cell receptor (beta chain) is a study of cytomegalovirus exposure and HLA in healthy donors. V gave up 0 bases and J gave up 5 bases, with 14 bases separating them. The CDR3 spans 16 residues. The germline gives CDR1 LGHNA, CDR2 YNFKEQ. Vbeta (60) and Jbeta (13) primers were used in the PCR. Data came from immunoSEQ multiplex PCR; TCRdb stores just in-frame clones and leaves some out. This table holds about 230,000 clones, roughly 89% found once. The sequenced sample was PBMCs. This receptor was obtained from a woman aged 18-30 years in good health and CMV-seronegative. The rearrangement uses TRBV4-2 and TRBJ1-3; D might be TRBD1 (6 bases). The CDR3 sequence is CASSQDLGARRNTIYF. DNA of the CDR3: TGTGCCAGCAGCCAAGATTTGGGGGCAAGGAGAAACACCATATATTTT.